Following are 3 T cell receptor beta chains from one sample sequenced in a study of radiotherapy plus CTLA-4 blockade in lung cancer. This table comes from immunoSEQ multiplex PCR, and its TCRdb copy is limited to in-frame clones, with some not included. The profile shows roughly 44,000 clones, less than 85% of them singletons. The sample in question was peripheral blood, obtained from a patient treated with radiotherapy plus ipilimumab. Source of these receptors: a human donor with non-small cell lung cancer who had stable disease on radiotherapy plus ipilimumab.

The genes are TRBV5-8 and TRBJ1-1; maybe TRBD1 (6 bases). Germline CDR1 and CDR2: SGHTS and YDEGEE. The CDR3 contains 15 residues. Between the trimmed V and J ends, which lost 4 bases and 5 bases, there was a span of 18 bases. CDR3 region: CASSQPRGLTTEAFF. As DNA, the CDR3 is TGTGCCAGCAGCCAACCTCGGGGGCTTACAACTGAAGCTTTCTTT.

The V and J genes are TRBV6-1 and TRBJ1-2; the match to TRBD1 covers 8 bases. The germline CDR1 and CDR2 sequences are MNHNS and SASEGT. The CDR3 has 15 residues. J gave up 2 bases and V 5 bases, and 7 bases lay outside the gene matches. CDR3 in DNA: TGTGCCAGCAGTTGGACTCACAGGGGGAACTATGGCTACACCTTC. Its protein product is CASSWTHRGNYGYTF.

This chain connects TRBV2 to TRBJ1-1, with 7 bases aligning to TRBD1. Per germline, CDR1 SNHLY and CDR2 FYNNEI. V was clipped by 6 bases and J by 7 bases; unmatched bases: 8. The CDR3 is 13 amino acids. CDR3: CASSLQGIIEAFF. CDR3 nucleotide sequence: TGTGCCAGCAGCTTACAGGGGATTATTGAAGCTTTCTTT.